A selection of T cell receptor beta chains follows, all from one sample in a study of molecular identifiers for immune sequencing clone quantification. TCRdb reprocessed the PCR reads via MiXCR and lists one record per CDR3 protein. This repertoire shows roughly 97,000 distinct CDR3 sequences, roughly 26% found once; its top ten account for 0.94%. Sequencing input: naive CD8+ T cells from blood, with Jurkat cell RNA spiked in. Receptor source: a human donor in good health. Some libraries in this study had Jurkat cell RNA spiked in. Both conserved end residues are part of each CDR3. A D gene is named only where the DNA matches it firmly. Only some rows state a clone size, as once, few, many or a class for expanded clones.

J: TRBJ2-7; D: TRBD2; size: -; V: TRBV28; CDR3: CASRLAGGETYEQYF; DNA: TGTGCCAGCAGACTAGCGGGAGGGGAGACCTACGAGCAGTACTTC
J: TRBJ2-3; D: TRBD2; size: many; V: TRBV7-9; CDR3: CASSSPAGVSTDTQYF; DNA: TGTGCCAGCAGCTCCCCAGCGGGAGTCAGCACAGATACGCAGTATTTT
J: TRBJ2-5; D: -; size: many; V: TRBV20-1; CDR3: CSARGDQWDQYF; DNA: TGCAGTGCCAGGGGGGACCAATGGGACCAGTACTTC
J: TRBJ2-1; D: -; size: -; V: TRBV7-2; CDR3: CASSHSGSISYNEQFF; DNA: TGTGCCAGCAGCCATAGCGGATCCATCTCCTACAATGAGCAGTTCTTC
J: TRBJ1-4; D: -; size: -; V: TRBV7-8; CDR3: CASSLNRQGPTNEKLFF; DNA: TGTGCCAGCAGCTTAAACCGGCAGGGCCCAACTAATGAAAAACTGTTTTTT
J: TRBJ2-7; D: -; size: few; V: TRBV27; CDR3: CASSSGRTSYEQYF; DNA: TGTGCCAGCAGCAGCGGACGTACCTCCTACGAGCAGTACTTC
J: TRBJ2-2; D: TRBD1; size: many; V: TRBV5-1; CDR3: CASRRDSSWTGELFF; DNA: TGCGCCAGCAGAAGGGACAGCTCTTGGACCGGGGAGCTGTTTTTT
J: TRBJ2-7; D: -; size: many; V: TRBV5-5; CDR3: CASSSGLLDYEQYF; DNA: TGTGCCAGCAGCTCGGGACTCCTTGACTACGAGCAGTACTTC
J: TRBJ2-3; D: -; size: -; V: TRBV6-6; CDR3: CASERWVVADTQYF; DNA: TGTGCCAGCGAAAGGTGGGTGGTGGCAGATACGCAGTATTTT
J: TRBJ2-1; D: TRBD1; size: many; V: TRBV4-1; CDR3: CASSQTWPGQRYNEQFF; DNA: TGCGCCAGCAGCCAGACCTGGCCGGGACAGCGGTACAATGAGCAGTTCTTC
J: TRBJ2-2; D: -; size: -; V: TRBV5-6; CDR3: CASSLVPNTGELFF; DNA: TGTGCCAGCAGCTTGGTACCGAACACCGGGGAGCTGTTTTTT
J: TRBJ2-6; D: TRBD1; size: many; V: TRBV19; CDR3: CASSGQGGPGANVLTF; DNA: TGTGCCAGTAGCGGACAGGGAGGTCCTGGGGCCAACGTCCTGACTTTC
J: TRBJ2-7; D: TRBD2; size: -; V: TRBV5-4; CDR3: CASRLTSETTYEQYF; DNA: TGTGCCAGCAGATTGACTAGCGAAACCACCTACGAGCAGTACTTC
J: TRBJ2-7; D: TRBD1; size: many; V: TRBV29-1; CDR3: CSGDRVEDEQYF; DNA: TGCAGCGGGGACAGGGTCGAGGACGAGCAGTACTTC
J: TRBJ2-2; D: TRBD1; size: -; V: TRBV9; CDR3: CASSVRDRGTGELFF; DNA: TGTGCCAGCAGCGTCCGGGACAGGGGGACCGGGGAGCTGTTTTTT
J: TRBJ2-7; D: -; size: -; V: TRBV11-2; CDR3: CASSGSLREQYF; DNA: TGTGCCAGCAGCGGGAGTTTACGGGAGCAGTACTTC
J: TRBJ2-1; D: -; size: few; V: TRBV6-2/TRBV6-3; CDR3: CASSFRPYTRAILPTGQFF; DNA: TGTGCCAGCAGTTTTCGCCCCTACACTAGGGCGATACTTCCTACTGGGCAGTTCTTC
J: TRBJ2-3; D: -; size: many; V: TRBV10-3; CDR3: CAISDPYYTDTQYF; DNA: TGTGCCATCAGTGATCCCTATTACACAGATACGCAGTATTTT
J: TRBJ2-1; D: TRBD2; size: many; V: TRBV4-3; CDR3: CASSQTSGAYNEQFF; DNA: TGCGCCAGCAGCCAAACTAGCGGGGCATACAATGAGCAGTTCTTC
J: TRBJ1-2; D: TRBD1; size: -; V: TRBV7-9; CDR3: CASSPPVAQGAYGYTF; DNA: TGTGCCAGCAGCCCCCCGGTGGCACAGGGGGCGTATGGCTACACCTTC
J: TRBJ1-5; D: -; size: -; V: TRBV6-1; CDR3: CARPPGGAYPPPHF; DNA: TGTGCCCGCCCCCCCGGGGGCGCGTATCCGCCCCCGCATTTT
J: TRBJ2-1; D: TRBD1; size: -; V: TRBV7-9; CDR3: CASSFTPGQGGSEQFF; DNA: TGTGCCAGCAGCTTTACCCCGGGACAGGGTGGAAGTGAGCAGTTCTTC
J: TRBJ2-3; D: -; size: once; V: TRBV6-2/TRBV6-3; CDR3: CASSYSAPGATPSF; DNA: TGTGCCAGCAGTTACTCGGCCCCAGGGGCGACGCCGTCTTTT
J: TRBJ1-5; D: -; size: -; V: TRBV4-1; CDR3: CARRPPARGTQPPHF; DNA: TGCGCCCGCCGCCCGCCGGCCCGGGGCACTCAGCCCCCGCATTTT
J: TRBJ1-2; D: -; size: few; V: TRBV4-3; CDR3: CASTITSTSFYGYTF; DNA: TGCGCCAGCACGATTACGAGCACCTCCTTCTATGGCTACACCTTC
J: TRBJ1-5; D: -; size: many; V: TRBV5-5; CDR3: CASSLTGLGGQPQHF; DNA: TGTGCCAGCAGCTTGACGGGGCTCGGAGGGCAGCCCCAGCATTTT
J: TRBJ2-3; D: TRBD2; size: many; V: TRBV27; CDR3: CASSSGIAGLGTDTQYF; DNA: TGTGCCAGCAGTTCCGGGATAGCGGGATTGGGCACAGATACGCAGTATTTT
J: TRBJ2-5; D: -; size: many; V: TRBV13; CDR3: CASSPPEDSETQYF; DNA: TGTGCCAGCAGCCCGCCAGAGGATTCGGAGACCCAGTACTTC
J: TRBJ1-1; D: -; size: many; V: TRBV19; CDR3: CASARNTEAFF; DNA: TGTGCCAGTGCGAGGAACACTGAAGCTTTCTTT
J: TRBJ2-7; D: -; size: few; V: TRBV11-2; CDR3: CASSLDPGSPYEQYF; DNA: TGTGCCAGCAGCTTAGATCCCGGTTCCCCCTACGAGCAGTACTTC
J: TRBJ2-7; D: -; size: many; V: TRBV27; CDR3: CASSLAGEQYF; DNA: TGCGCCAGCAGCTTGGCTGGCGAGCAGTACTTC
J: TRBJ1-1; D: TRBD1; size: many; V: TRBV15; CDR3: CATSRGQGVTEAFF; DNA: TGTGCCACCAGCAGAGGACAGGGAGTAACTGAAGCTTTCTTT
J: TRBJ2-7; D: -; size: few; V: TRBV6-1; CDR3: CASSPRTSYEQYF; DNA: TGTGCCAGCAGCCCCCGGACGTCCTACGAGCAGTACTTC
J: TRBJ2-1; D: TRBD2; size: many; V: TRBV27; CDR3: CASSNRGLAGHNEQFF; DNA: TGTGCCAGCTCCAACCGAGGGCTAGCGGGGCACAATGAGCAGTTCTTC
J: TRBJ1-6; D: -; size: many; V: TRBV5-4; CDR3: CASSQGGPPLHF; DNA: TGTGCCAGCAGTCAGGGAGGGCCACCCCTCCACTTT
J: TRBJ2-3; D: TRBD2; size: many; V: TRBV13; CDR3: CASSSTAGISGGGTDTQYF; DNA: TGTGCCAGCAGCTCGACCGCAGGAATTAGCGGGGGAGGTACAGATACGCAGTATTTT
J: TRBJ2-7; D: -; size: many; V: TRBV27; CDR3: CASSLSISDRPYEQYF; DNA: TGTGCCAGCAGTTTATCGATATCGGACCGCCCCTACGAGCAGTACTTC
J: TRBJ2-3; D: TRBD1; size: many; V: TRBV30; CDR3: CAWSPGQGSTDTQYF; DNA: TGTGCCTGGAGTCCGGGACAGGGCAGCACAGATACGCAGTATTTT
J: TRBJ1-1; D: -; size: -; V: TRBV19; CDR3: CASSMGLGGLNPEAFF; DNA: TGTGCCAGTAGTATGGGCCTCGGGGGCCTGAACCCTGAAGCTTTCTTT
J: TRBJ2-1; D: TRBD2; size: -; V: TRBV11-2; CDR3: CARRLDPREDEQFF; DNA: TGTGCCCGCCGCTTAGATCCCCGGGAGGATGAGCAGTTCTTC
J: TRBJ2-5; D: -; size: many; V: TRBV12-3/TRBV12-4; CDR3: CASSLALGGLEETQYF; DNA: TGTGCCAGCAGTTTAGCGCTAGGGGGACTTGAAGAGACCCAGTACTTC
J: TRBJ2-7; D: TRBD1; size: -; V: TRBV5-1; CDR3: CASSLGDGTGESYEQYF; DNA: TGCGCCAGCAGCTTGGGAGACGGGACAGGAGAGTCCTACGAGCAGTACTTC
J: TRBJ1-1; D: TRBD1; size: many; V: TRBV4-1; CDR3: CASSHVPGQGRAEAFF; DNA: TGCGCCAGCAGCCACGTCCCGGGACAGGGGAGGGCTGAAGCTTTCTTT
J: TRBJ2-3; D: -; size: many; V: TRBV29-1; CDR3: CSVGTDRTDTQYF; DNA: TGCAGCGTTGGGACGGACCGCACAGATACGCAGTATTTT
J: TRBJ1-4; D: -; size: many; V: TRBV4-3; CDR3: CASSQDVGSNEKLFF; DNA: TGCGCCAGCAGCCAAGACGTAGGGTCTAATGAAAAACTGTTTTTT
J: TRBJ1-5; D: -; size: many; V: TRBV27; CDR3: CASSLGVSNQPQHF; DNA: TGTGCCAGCAGCCTGGGGGTTAGCAATCAGCCCCAGCATTTT
J: TRBJ2-7; D: TRBD2; size: few; V: TRBV11-1; CDR3: CASSLDSGRAAYEQYF; DNA: TGTGCCAGCAGCTTAGACAGCGGGAGGGCCGCTTACGAGCAGTACTTC
J: TRBJ1-1; D: -; size: -; V: TRBV19; CDR3: CASSKLRHEAFF; DNA: TGTGCCAGTAGTAAACTGCGGCATGAAGCTTTCTTT
J: TRBJ2-7; D: -; size: few; V: TRBV7-9; CDR3: CASSTISYEQYF; DNA: TGTGCCAGCAGCACGATCTCCTACGAGCAGTACTTC
J: TRBJ2-7; D: TRBD1; size: -; V: TRBV6-2/TRBV6-3; CDR3: CASLIQTGAAYEQHF; DNA: TGTGCCAGCCTCATACAGACAGGGGCCGCCTACGAGCAGCACTTC
J: TRBJ2-7; D: -; size: many; V: TRBV27; CDR3: CASSPYLWYEQYF; DNA: TGTGCCAGCAGTCCCTACTTATGGTACGAGCAGTACTTC
J: TRBJ2-1; D: TRBD2; size: few; V: TRBV19; CDR3: CASSTVTSGPYNEQFF; DNA: TGTGCCAGTAGTACCGTGACTAGCGGACCCTACAATGAGCAGTTCTTC
J: TRBJ1-4; D: -; size: -; V: TRBV12-3/TRBV12-4; CDR3: CASSDPGPRNEKLFF; DNA: TGTGCCAGCAGTGACCCGGGACCAAGGAATGAAAAACTGTTTTTT
J: TRBJ2-3; D: TRBD2; size: many; V: TRBV29-1; CDR3: CSVDAGADTQYF; DNA: TGCAGCGTTGACGCGGGAGCAGATACGCAGTATTTT
J: TRBJ2-5; D: TRBD2; size: many; V: TRBV4-3; CDR3: CASSPGLAGVQETQYF; DNA: TGCGCCAGCAGCCCGGGACTAGCGGGTGTTCAAGAGACCCAGTACTTC
J: TRBJ2-7; D: -; size: many; V: TRBV7-9; CDR3: CASSGRSPGIYEQYF; DNA: TGTGCCAGCAGCGGACGGTCGCCGGGGATCTACGAGCAGTACTTC
J: TRBJ2-3; D: TRBD2; size: many; V: TRBV3-1; CDR3: CASSQDSSGGVTDTQYF; DNA: TGTGCCAGCAGCCAAGATTCAAGCGGGGGGGTCACAGATACGCAGTATTTT
J: TRBJ1-3; D: TRBD1; size: many; V: TRBV12-5; CDR3: CASGFPVGTVSGNTIYF; DNA: TGTGCTAGTGGTTTCCCGGTGGGGACAGTCTCTGGAAACACCATATATTTT
J: TRBJ2-2; D: -; size: many; V: TRBV6-2/TRBV6-3; CDR3: CASRLATGELFF; DNA: TGTGCCAGCAGACTGGCCACCGGGGAGCTGTTTTTT
J: TRBJ1-5; D: TRBD1; size: -; V: TRBV6-5; CDR3: CASSQPPVGTGDPNQPQHF; DNA: TGTGCCAGCAGCCAACCCCCCGTAGGGACAGGAGACCCTAATCAGCCCCAGCATTTT